This T cell receptor beta chain was recorded in a study of human T cells and chemical hapten exposure. About the research overall: The study patch tested 0.01% DPC on the upper back and read results at 6 days.

CDR3 length equals 20 residues. The germline CDR1 and CDR2 sequences are SGHVT and SQSDAQ. V gave up 2 bases and J gave up 0 bases, with 23 bases separating them. TCRdb re-analysed the RACE reads in MiXCR, keeping a single row per CDR3 protein. The sample holds 300,000 to 450,000 distinct CDR3 sequences, about 4.8% seen once. The time point: patch test 1, 2 weeks after DPC sensitization. Treatment here: therapeutic diphenylcyclopropenone sensitization with weekly scalp DPC. Total RNA was isolated from unfractionated whole blood. The V and J genes are TRBV7-4 and TRBJ2-4, with a tentative D call TRBD1 (5 bases). This clonotype was obtained from a woman aged 45-59 years with alopecia areata. Some clones in this sample may be carry-over from other donors' samples. The sequencing used whole blood, collected in connection with sensitization to the hapten diphenylcyclopropenone (DPC). This CDR3 is CASSLPIRPDRIIAKNIQYF. The DNA of the CDR3 is TGTGCCAGCAGCTTACCAATCCGGCCCGACAGAATTATAGCCAAAAACATTCAGTACTTC.